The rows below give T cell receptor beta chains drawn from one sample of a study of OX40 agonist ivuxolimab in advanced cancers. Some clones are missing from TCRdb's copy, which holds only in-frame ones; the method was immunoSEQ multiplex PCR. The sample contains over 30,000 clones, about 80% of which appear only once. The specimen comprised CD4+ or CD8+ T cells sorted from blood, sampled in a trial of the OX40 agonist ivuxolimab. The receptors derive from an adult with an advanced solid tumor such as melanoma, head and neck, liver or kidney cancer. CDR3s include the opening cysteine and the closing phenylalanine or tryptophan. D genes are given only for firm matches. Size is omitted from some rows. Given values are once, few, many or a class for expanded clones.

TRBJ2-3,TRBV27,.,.,TGTGCCAGCAGTTTGAGTGATAGCACAGATACGCAGTATTTT,CASSLSDSTDTQYF
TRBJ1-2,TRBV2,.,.,TGTGCCAGCGGAGGTGGCTACACCTTC,CASGGGYTF
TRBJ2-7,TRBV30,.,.,TGTGCCTGGAGTGTACGGTGGGTGGCCGGGGCCTACGAGCAGTACTTC,CAWSVRWVAGAYEQYF
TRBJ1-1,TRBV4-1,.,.,TGCGCCAGCAGCCGCTCTGGGGGGGGGAACACTGAAGCTTTCTTT,CASSRSGGGNTEAFF
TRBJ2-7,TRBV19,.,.,TGTGCCAGTAGTATTGGGTCAGGGGCCTACGAGCAGTACTTC,CASSIGSGAYEQYF
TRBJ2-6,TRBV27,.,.,TGTGCCAGCAGTTTATCGGGCTCTGGGGCCAACGTCCTGACTTTC,CASSLSGSGANVLTF
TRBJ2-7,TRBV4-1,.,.,TGCGCCAGCAGCCAAGGGGGAGGTTACGAGCAGTACTTC,CASSQGGGYEQYF
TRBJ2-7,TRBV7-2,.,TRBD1,TGTGCCAGCAGCTTACGGGACAGAGCCTACGAGCAGTACTTC,CASSLRDRAYEQYF
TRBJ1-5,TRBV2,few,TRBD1,TGTGCCAGCAGTTTGACAGGGATGAGCAATCAGCCCCAGCATTTT,CASSLTGMSNQPQHF
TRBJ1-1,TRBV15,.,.,TGTGCCACCAGCAGAGATACAGGGTCGGGCACTGAAGCTTTCTTT,CATSRDTGSGTEAFF
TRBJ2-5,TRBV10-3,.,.,TGTGCCATCAGTGAGTCGTTAGGGGAGACCCAGTACTTC,CAISESLGETQYF
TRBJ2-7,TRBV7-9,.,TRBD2,TGTGCCAGCAGCGGGGGACTAACATACGAGCAGTACTTC,CASSGGLTYEQYF
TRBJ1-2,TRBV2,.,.,TGTGCCAGCAGTGAAGCGCGGAACTATGGCTACACCTTC,CASSEARNYGYTF
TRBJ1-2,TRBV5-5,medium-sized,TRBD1,TGTGCCAGCAGGGGACAGGGCGCCTCTAACTATGGCTACACCTTC,CASRGQGASNYGYTF
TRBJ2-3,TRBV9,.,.,TGTGCCAGCAGCGTAGAGGCAGCTAGCACAGATACGCAGTATTTT,CASSVEAASTDTQYF
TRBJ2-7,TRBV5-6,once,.,TGTGCCAGCAGCTTGGTCGCAGGGTCCTACGAGCAGTACTTC,CASSLVAGSYEQYF
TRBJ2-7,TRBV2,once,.,TGTGCCAGCAGTGAACCGCCCTACGAGCAGTACTTC,CASSEPPYEQYF
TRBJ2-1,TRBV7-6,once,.,TGTGCCAGCAGCTTAAGTGAGGGGCGAACGGGTAATGAGCAGTTCTTC,CASSLSEGRTGNEQFF
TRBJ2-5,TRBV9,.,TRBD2,TGTGCCAGCAGCCTGGGACCGGGACTAGCTTTAGAGACCCAGTACTTC,CASSLGPGLALETQYF